These T cell receptor beta chains were read from a single sample in a study of esophageal squamous cell carcinoma under preoperative chemotherapy. TCRdb called the PCR reads again in MiXCR, with one record for every CDR3 protein. The sample contains 15,000 to 20,000 distinct CDR3 sequences, 46% of which appear only once. The sample was gathered from a patient given preoperative chemotherapy. The origin of the receptors is a human donor with esophageal squamous cell carcinoma. The donor label of this sample is uncertain. CDR3s include the opening cysteine and the closing phenylalanine or tryptophan. D genes are given only for firm matches. Clone sizes are given selectively: once, few, many, or a class where the clone is expanded.

CDR3aa: CASSYSGDRGDNEQFF
CDR3nt: TGTGCCAGCAGTTACTCGGGGGACAGGGGGGACAATGAGCAGTTCTTC
v_gene: TRBV6-5
d_gene: TRBD1
abundance: many
j_gene: TRBJ2-1

CDR3aa: CASSAHMTETQFF
CDR3nt: TGTGCCAGCAGCGCCCACATGACGGAGACCCAGTTCTTC
v_gene: TRBV11-3
d_gene: NA
abundance: NA
j_gene: TRBJ2-1

CDR3aa: CASSQDLHRGPNEQFF
CDR3nt: TGCGCCAGCAGCCAAGATCTCCACAGGGGGCCTAATGAGCAGTTCTTC
v_gene: TRBV4-3
d_gene: TRBD1
abundance: NA
j_gene: TRBJ2-1

CDR3aa: CASSLGRGKGGSNSYNEQFF
CDR3nt: TGTGCCAGCAGCTTAGGCCGGGGGAAAGGCGGCTCAAATTCCTACAATGAGCAGTTCTTC
v_gene: TRBV7-2
d_gene: NA
abundance: few
j_gene: TRBJ2-1

CDR3aa: CASSEQGNLIYEQYF
CDR3nt: TGTGCCAGCAGTGAACAGGGGAATCTTATCTACGAGCAGTACTTC
v_gene: TRBV7-3
d_gene: TRBD1
abundance: NA
j_gene: TRBJ2-7

CDR3aa: CASSLKASGRDNEQFF
CDR3nt: TGTGCCAGCAGCTTAAAGGCTAGCGGGAGGGACAATGAGCAGTTCTTC
v_gene: TRBV7-3
d_gene: TRBD2
abundance: few
j_gene: TRBJ2-1

CDR3aa: CASSRRGSYGYTF
CDR3nt: TGTGCCAGCAGCCGTCGGGGGAGCTATGGCTACACCTTC
v_gene: TRBV12-3/TRBV12-4
d_gene: NA
abundance: many
j_gene: TRBJ1-2

CDR3aa: CASSPTGHGWNTQYF
CDR3nt: TGTGCCAGCAGCCCCACAGGACATGGCTGGAACACTCAGTACTTC
v_gene: TRBV7-9
d_gene: NA
abundance: NA
j_gene: TRBJ2-4

CDR3aa: CASSPTGTANEKLFF
CDR3nt: TGTGCCAGCAGCCCCACCGGGACAGCTAATGAAAAACTGTTTTTT
v_gene: TRBV7-2
d_gene: TRBD1
abundance: once
j_gene: TRBJ1-4

CDR3aa: CASSFGSGGEQFF
CDR3nt: TGTGCCAGCAGCTTTGGGAGCGGGGGTGAGCAGTTCTTC
v_gene: TRBV7-3
d_gene: TRBD2
abundance: many
j_gene: TRBJ2-1

CDR3aa: CASSLAGSRTDTQYF
CDR3nt: TGTGCCAGCAGCTTAGCGGGGAGCCGTACAGATACGCAGTATTTT
v_gene: TRBV7-9
d_gene: NA
abundance: NA
j_gene: TRBJ2-3

CDR3aa: CASSPPGTGNIQYF
CDR3nt: TGTGCCAGCAGCCCACCCGGGACAGGGAACATTCAGTACTTC
v_gene: TRBV7-2
d_gene: TRBD1
abundance: many
j_gene: TRBJ2-4

CDR3aa: CASSMGSGEQYF
CDR3nt: TGTGCCAGTAGTATGGGTTCGGGGGAGCAGTACTTC
v_gene: TRBV19
d_gene: NA
abundance: few
j_gene: TRBJ2-7